The clone carrying this TCR beta chain was observed a single time. The sample has other DNA sequences that encode this CDR3 too. This sample was included in a study of blood T cell repertoires in COVID-19. Looking at the study overall: Collection of acute and convalescent COVID-19 samples took place in the United States, Italy and Spain. T cells, B-cell-depleted T cells, or PBMCs supplied cDNA or gDNA.

The method was immunoSEQ multiplex PCR; TCRdb's version includes in-frame clones alone and lacks a portion of them. Of 150,000 to 200,000 clones listed, about 80% were seen once; the top ten hold 6% to 8.5%. The CDR3 sequence is 13 residues long. With 3 bases removed from V and 1 base from J, the gap between germline ends came to 6 bases. The sequenced sample consisted of peripheral blood. The TCR sequence derives from a man aged 55 to 70 with acute or convalescent COVID-19. The rearrangement joins TRBV12-3 or TRBV12-4 to TRBJ1-1, with unresolved D. The CDR3 loop reads CASSFSGNTEAFF. In DNA form, the CDR3 reads TGTGCCAGCAGTTTTAGTGGGAACACTGAAGCTTTCTTT.